The 27 T cell receptor beta chains in this list originate from one sample, sequenced in a study of T cell responses to AZD1222 COVID-19 vaccine. TCRdb keeps only in-frame clones here, not all; method: immunoSEQ multiplex PCR. The table has about 79,000 clones, roughly nine tenths seen once; the top ten hold roughly 7%. Sequencing used peripheral blood, obtained on day 0 of MenACWY control vaccination. All receptors come from an adult in good health.

This clone was seen once. J is TRBJ2-1 and V is TRBV6-5; D possibly matches TRBD1 or TRBD2 (5 bases each). Germline CDR1 and CDR2: MNHEY and SVGAGI. This CDR3 has 13 residues. Trimming left V 7 bases short and J 7 bases short, with 14 bases between. CDR3 region: CASKRGELNEQFF. CDR3 DNA: TGTGCCAGCAAAAGGGGAGAGCTAAATGAGCAGTTCTTC.

The chain links TRBV27 to TRBJ2-7; D gene uncertain. V was clipped by 2 bases and J by 5 bases, with 16 bases between them. CDR1 MNHEY and CDR2 SMNVEV come from the germline V gene (reference sequence). The CDR3 covers 15 residues. CDR3 protein: CASSLPTRFQDEQYF. In DNA form, the CDR3 reads TGTGCCAGCAGTTTACCGACGCGGTTCCAAGACGAGCAGTACTTC.

The chain's CDR3 is CASSPPRGSVETQYF. As DNA, the CDR3 is TGTGCCAGCAGTCCCCCGCGGGGGTCGGTGGAGACCCAGTACTTC. The rearrangement uses TRBV28 and TRBJ2-5, with 7 nucleotides matching TRBD2. Germline V lookup: CDR1 MDHEN, CDR2 SYDVKM. V trimming: 5 bases; J trimming: 5 bases; junction bases outside the gene matches: 11. CDR3 size: 15 residues.

This chain connects TRBV7-9 to TRBJ1-4; tentatively, D is TRBD1 (5 bases). This CDR3 spans 13 amino acids. Germline lookup yields CDR1 SEHNR and CDR2 FQNEAQ (reference sequence). Trimming shortened V by 5 bases and J by 7 bases, and 11 bases separated the two germline ends. As DNA, the CDR3 is TGTGCCAGCAGCCAGAACGGGGGTGAAAAACTGTTTTTT. Protein product: CASSQNGGEKLFF. The variable domain in full, completed from reference TRBV7-9 and TRBJ1-4, reads DTGVSQNPRHKITKRGQNVTFRCDPISEHNRLYWYRQTLGQGPEFLTYFQNEAQLEKSRLLSDRFSAERPKGSFSTLEIQRTEQGDSAMYLCASSQNGGEKLFFGSGTQLSVL.

A word on this clone: Other DNA variants within this sample encode the same CDR3. The rearrangement links TRBV7-2 to TRBJ1-2; the D is unclear. This CDR3 has 14 amino acids. The germline V gene has CDR1 SGHTA and CDR2 FQGNSA. Deletions cut 1 base from V and 3 bases from J, with 9 bases between. The CDR3 DNA follows: TGTGCCAGCAGCTTAGGTCCGGGCTACTATGGCTACACCTTC. It yields the protein CASSLGPGYYGYTF.

The V and J genes are TRBV5-1 and TRBJ1-2, with 11 bases identical to TRBD1. The CDR3 spans 17 residues. V lost 4 bases and J lost 2; bases outside the gene matches: 10. The germline gives CDR1 SGHRS, CDR2 YFSETQ. The CDR3 DNA reads TGCGCCAGCAGCCCCGGGACAGGGGGAGGAACCAACTATGGCTACACCTTC. Translation: CASSPGTGGGTNYGYTF.

This clone was counted a single time. The chain uses TRBV14 and TRBJ2-7; no reliable D call. CDR1 SGHDN and CDR2 FVKESK come from the germline V gene. The CDR3 spans 17 residues. The V end was cut by 2 bases, the J end by 6 bases, with 23 bases between. The CDR3 bases are TGTGCCAGCAGCCAACTGGGCGTGGGCCGGGCCCGACTCGAGCAGTACTTC. It is translated as CASSQLGVGRARLEQYF.

The rearrangement joins TRBV14 to TRBJ1-4; TRBD1 is a possible D gene (5 bases). Trimming took 1 base from V and 6 from J, leaving 9 bases between them. The CDR3 length is 14 residues. CDR1 and CDR2 from the germline V gene are SGHDN and FVKESK. The DNA for the CDR3 is TGTGCCAGCAGCCAAGCGAGGGACGATGAAAAACTGTTTTTT. Its translation is CASSQARDDEKLFF.

J is TRBJ1-2 and V is TRBV2; D is uncertain. There are 15 residues in the CDR3. Per germline, CDR1 SNHLY and CDR2 FYNNEI. V was clipped by 1 base and J by 4 bases, with 13 bases between them. The CDR3 coding sequence is TGTGCCAGCAGTGAAGTAGGAGGAACGAGCTATGGCTACACCTTC. It yields the protein CASSEVGGTSYGYTF.

The chain uses TRBV5-4 and TRBJ1-1, with a possible D match to TRBD1 (6 bases). The ends were cut back, 2 bases at V and 0 bases at J, with 14 bases in the middle. In germline, CDR1 is SGHNT, CDR2 YYREEE (reference sequence). The CDR3 totals 16 residues. CDR3 bases: TGTGCCAGCAGCTTAGGGGGAGGCAGCCTGAACACTGAAGCTTTCTTT. Protein sequence: CASSLGGGSLNTEAFF.

DNA for the CDR3: TGTGCCAGCAGCTTAGGAGGACGACAAGAGACCCAGTACTTC. Protein product: CASSLGGRQETQYF. The chain recombines TRBV7-3 with TRBJ2-5; perhaps TRBD2 as D (5 bases). The CDR3 is 14 amino acids. Germline CDR1 is SGHTA and CDR2 is FQGTGA. Trimming shortened V by 2 bases and J by 2 bases, and 9 bases separated the two germline ends.

The rearrangement joins TRBV5-1 to TRBJ1-1; 7 bases are a match to TRBD1. Germline trimming cut 2 bases from V and 5 bases from J; bases unmatched to any gene: 6. Germline V gene data show CDR1 as SGHRS and CDR2 as YFSETQ. The CDR3 has 14 amino acids. The CDR3 DNA is TGCGCCAGCAGCTTCCTCGACAGGGTTACTGAAGCTTTCTTT. Its protein product is CASSFLDRVTEAFF.

This clone has only one observation. V and J are TRBV28 and TRBJ2-7; 10 bases line up with TRBD2. CDR3 length: 15 amino acids. Trimming took 6 bases from V and 1 from J; bases not matched to a gene: 6. CDR1 MDHEN and CDR2 SYDVKM come from the germline V gene. CDR3: CASRPSGGGSYEQYF. The CDR3 nucleotides are TGTGCCAGCAGACCAAGCGGGGGGGGTTCCTACGAGCAGTACTTC.

The rearrangement links TRBV7-9 to TRBJ1-2; perhaps TRBD1 as D (5 bases). The CDR3 totals 15 residues. V was pared by 5 bases and J by 0 bases, with 13 bases between. CDR1 and CDR2 (germline): SEHNR, FQNEAQ (reference sequence). CDR3: CASSGGPISNYGYTF. The CDR3 DNA is TGTGCCAGCAGCGGGGGACCGATCTCTAACTATGGCTACACCTTC.

The V and J genes are TRBV7-2 and TRBJ2-1; 8 bases match TRBD2. Losses at the gene ends were 10 bases for V and 6 bases for J; bases not matched to a gene: 14. This CDR3 region has 15 residues. Germline CDR1 SGHTA, CDR2 FQGNSA. The CDR3: CATREGGGNPNEQFF. Written as DNA, the CDR3 is TGTGCCACTAGAGAAGGCGGGGGGAACCCCAATGAGCAGTTCTTC.

This clone appeared once. The V and J genes are TRBV4-3 and TRBJ1-4; 9 bases line up with TRBD1. J gave up 2 bases and V 2 bases, and 6 bases lay outside the gene matches. The germline V gene has CDR1 LGHNA and CDR2 YSLEER. The CDR3 contains 17 residues. CDR3 sequence (DNA): TGCGCCAGCAGCCAAAACGGACAGGGGCTGACTAATGAAAAACTGTTTTTT. Encoded protein: CASSQNGQGLTNEKLFF.

This chain links TRBV3-1 (or the pseudogene TRBV3-2) with TRBJ2-7; D is undetermined. Trimming pared 4 bases from V and 5 bases from J, leaving 9 bases between. The CDR3 covers 12 residues. Per germline, CDR1 LGHDT and CDR2 YNNKEL (reference sequence). The CDR3, as DNA: TGTGCCAGCAGCCCCTCCCGGCACGAGCAGTACTTC. It specifies CASSPSRHEQYF.

The genes are TRBV5-1 and TRBJ1-4; 7 nucleotides match TRBD1. The J segment lost 8 bases and the V segment lost 4 bases, leaving 11 bases of the junction unmatched. CDR1 is SGHRS, CDR2 YFSETQ, per germline. CDR3 length: 15 residues. CDR3 in amino acids: CASSQTGMEGEKLFF. In DNA, the CDR3 is TGCGCCAGCAGCCAGACAGGGATGGAGGGGGAAAAACTGTTTTTT.

The count of this clone is one. The gene calls are TRBV24-1 and TRBJ2-5; a possible D gene is TRBD1 (6 bases). The CDR3 is made up of 16 amino acids. CDR1 and CDR2 (germline): KGHDR, SFDVKD. V was cut by 4 bases and J by 4 bases, with 18 bases left in between. For the CDR3, the DNA is TGTGCCACCAGTGACCCGTCCGCAGGGGATAGAGAGACCCAGTACTTC. Protein: CATSDPSAGDRETQYF.

V usage is TRBV5-8 and J usage is TRBJ1-4, with no clear D. The CDR3 has 12 amino acids. V gave up 0 bases and J gave up 10 bases, with 7 bases separating them. Germline values: CDR1 SGHTS, CDR2 YDEGEE. DNA of the CDR3: TGTGCCAGCAGCTTGGTGTCGGGAAAACTGTTTTTT. Translated: CASSLVSGKLFF.

The chain has TRBV27 and TRBJ2-5, with a tentative D call TRBD1 (6 bases). The ends were cut back, 4 bases at V and 4 bases at J, with 10 bases in the middle. The CDR3 extends over 13 amino acids. Germline V lookup: CDR1 MNHEY, CDR2 SMNVEV (reference sequence). The CDR3, as DNA: TGTGCCAGCAGTTCAGCAGGGGTAGAGACCCAGTACTTC. Protein product: CASSSAGVETQYF.

This clone came up once. The chain joins TRBV24-1 to TRBJ2-2; D gene unclear. This CDR3 is built from 14 residues. V dropped 1 base and J dropped 5 bases, with 7 bases sitting between them. The germline CDR1 and CDR2 sequences are KGHDR and SFDVKD. The CDR3 bases are TGTGCCACCAGTGATTTCGGCAGAACCGGGGAGCTGTTTTTT. As protein: CATSDFGRTGELFF.

The chain combines TRBV7-3 with TRBJ2-5; perhaps TRBD1 as D (5 bases). CDR3 length: 15 residues. The V gene's germline CDR1 is SGHTA and CDR2 FQGTGA. Deletions cut 2 bases from V and 5 bases from J, with 15 bases between. The CDR3 reads CASSLRGREWETQYF. CDR3 nucleotides: TGTGCCAGCAGCTTACGCGGCAGGGAATGGGAGACCCAGTACTTC. The full variable domain, rest sourced from reference TRBV7-3 and TRBJ2-5, is GAGVSQTPSNKVTEKGKYVELRCDPISGHTALYWYRQSLGQGPEFLIYFQGTGAADDSGLPNDRFFAVRPEGSVSTLKIQRTERGDSAVYLCASSLRGREWETQYFGPGTRLLVL.

The rearrangement joins TRBV19 to TRBJ1-2, with 10 bases lining up with TRBD1. V shed 7 bases and J 4 bases; nucleotides not matched to a gene: 6. This CDR3 contains 14 residues. Germline CDR1 reads LNHDA; CDR2 reads SQIVND (reference sequence). CDR3 nucleotide sequence: TGTGCCAGTACCCTGACAGGGGGCAGCTATGGCTACACCTTC. As protein: CASTLTGGSYGYTF.

This chain connects TRBV10-1 to TRBJ2-2, with D possibly matching TRBD2 (5 bases). The CDR3 contains 14 residues. In germline, CDR1 is WNHNN, CDR2 SYGVQD (reference sequence). Trimming took 2 bases from V and 7 from J, leaving 11 bases between them. The CDR3 nucleotides read TGCGCCAGCAGTGAGAGCCTGAGCGGCGGGGAGCTGTTTTTT. Translated: CASSESLSGGELFF.

The chain links TRBV11-3 to TRBJ1-3; unclear D gene. CDR3 length: 15 residues. V gave up 5 bases and J gave up 0 bases, with 11 bases separating them. The germline CDR1 and CDR2 sequences are SGHNT and YENEEA. The CDR3 DNA reads as TGTGCCAGCAGCAAAGGGCTCACCTCTGGAAACACCATATATTTT. It translates to CASSKGLTSGNTIYF.

This chain uses TRBV6-5 with TRBJ2-1; tentatively, D is TRBD2 (5 bases). Looked up from germline, CDR1 is MNHEY and CDR2 is SVGAGI. The CDR3 spans 16 residues. Between the trimmed V and J ends, which lost 4 bases and 3 bases, there was a span of 16 bases. For the CDR3, the DNA is TGTGCCAGCAGTTTCTCCGGGGTAGGCCGCTACAATGAGCAGTTCTTC. Residues: CASSFSGVGRYNEQFF.